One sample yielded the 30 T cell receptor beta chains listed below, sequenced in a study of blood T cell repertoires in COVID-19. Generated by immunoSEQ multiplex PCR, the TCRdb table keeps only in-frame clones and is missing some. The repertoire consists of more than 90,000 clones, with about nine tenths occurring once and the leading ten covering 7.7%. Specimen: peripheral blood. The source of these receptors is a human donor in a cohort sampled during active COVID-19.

The CDR3 bases are TGTGCCAGCAGCTTAGGGCCGCCGGGGGGGCGGGTTCAATACGAGCAGTACTTC. Amino acids: CASSLGPPGGRVQYEQYF. The rearrangement uses TRBV7-8 and TRBJ2-7, with 8 bases aligning to TRBD2. CDR1 and CDR2 from the germline V gene are SGHVS and FQNEAQ. This CDR3 is built from 18 residues. The ends lost 1 base at V and 4 bases at J; junction bases unmatched: 15.

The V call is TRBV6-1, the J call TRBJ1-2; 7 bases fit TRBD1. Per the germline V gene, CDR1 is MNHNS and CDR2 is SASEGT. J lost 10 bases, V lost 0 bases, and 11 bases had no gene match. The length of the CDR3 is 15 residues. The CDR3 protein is CASSEAQGVPRVYTF. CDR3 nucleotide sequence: TGTGCCAGCAGTGAAGCCCAGGGGGTGCCGAGAGTCTACACCTTC.

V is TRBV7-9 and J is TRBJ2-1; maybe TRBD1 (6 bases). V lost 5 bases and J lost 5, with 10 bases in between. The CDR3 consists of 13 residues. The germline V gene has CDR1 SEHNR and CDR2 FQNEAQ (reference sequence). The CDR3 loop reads CASSVYRDNEQFF. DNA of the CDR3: TGTGCCAGCAGCGTTTACAGGGACAATGAGCAGTTCTTC.

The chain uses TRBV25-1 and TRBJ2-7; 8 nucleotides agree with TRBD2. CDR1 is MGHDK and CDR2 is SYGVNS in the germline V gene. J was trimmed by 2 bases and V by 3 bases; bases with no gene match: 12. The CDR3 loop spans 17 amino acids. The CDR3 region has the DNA TGTGCCAGCAGTGACTTCTCGGGGGGGGACGGAGCCTACGAGCAGTACTTC. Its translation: CASSDFSGGDGAYEQYF.

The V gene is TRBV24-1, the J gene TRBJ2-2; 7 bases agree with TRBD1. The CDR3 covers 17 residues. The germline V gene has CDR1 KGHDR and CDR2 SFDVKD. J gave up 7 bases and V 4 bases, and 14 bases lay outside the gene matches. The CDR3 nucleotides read TGTGCCACCAGTGACGGAGGACTTGAGGGGGCTATCGGGGAGCTGTTTTTT. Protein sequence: CATSDGGLEGAIGELFF.

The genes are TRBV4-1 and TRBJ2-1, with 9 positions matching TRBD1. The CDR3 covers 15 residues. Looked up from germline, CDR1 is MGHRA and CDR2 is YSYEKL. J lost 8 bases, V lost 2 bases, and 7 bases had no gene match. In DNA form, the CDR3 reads TGCGCCAGCAGCCAATCGGGACAGGGAAGTGATGAGCAGTTCTTC. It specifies CASSQSGQGSDEQFF.

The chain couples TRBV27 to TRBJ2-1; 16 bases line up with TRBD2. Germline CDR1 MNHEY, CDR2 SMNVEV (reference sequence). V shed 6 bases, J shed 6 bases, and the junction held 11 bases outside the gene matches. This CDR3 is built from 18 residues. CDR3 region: CASSTSGTSGRAINEQFF. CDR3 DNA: TGTGCCAGCAGCACCTCCGGGACTAGCGGGAGGGCCATCAATGAGCAGTTCTTC.

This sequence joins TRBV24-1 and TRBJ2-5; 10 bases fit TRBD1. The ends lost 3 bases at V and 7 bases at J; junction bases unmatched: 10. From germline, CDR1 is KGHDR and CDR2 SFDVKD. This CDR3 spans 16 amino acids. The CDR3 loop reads CATSDAPGTGVGTQYF. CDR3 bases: TGTGCCACCAGTGATGCTCCCGGGACAGGGGTGGGGACCCAGTACTTC.

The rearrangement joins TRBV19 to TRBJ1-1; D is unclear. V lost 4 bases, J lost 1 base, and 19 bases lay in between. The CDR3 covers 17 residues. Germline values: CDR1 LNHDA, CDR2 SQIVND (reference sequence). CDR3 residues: CASSTDSWAPKNTEAFF. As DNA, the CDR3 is TGTGCCAGTAGTACCGATTCTTGGGCCCCCAAGAACACTGAAGCTTTCTTT.

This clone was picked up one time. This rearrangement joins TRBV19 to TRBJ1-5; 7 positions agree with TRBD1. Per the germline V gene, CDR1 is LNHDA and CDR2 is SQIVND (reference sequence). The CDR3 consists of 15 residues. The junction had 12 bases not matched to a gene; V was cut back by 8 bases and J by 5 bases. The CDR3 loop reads CASGIQGGAYQPQHF. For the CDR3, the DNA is TGTGCCAGTGGGATCCAGGGGGGTGCCTATCAGCCCCAGCATTTT.

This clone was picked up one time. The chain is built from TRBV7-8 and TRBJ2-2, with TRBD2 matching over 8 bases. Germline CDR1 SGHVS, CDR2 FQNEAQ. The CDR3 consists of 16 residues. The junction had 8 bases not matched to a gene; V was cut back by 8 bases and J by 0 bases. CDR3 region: CASLRSGTANTGELFF. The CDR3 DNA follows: TGTGCCAGCCTCCGTAGCGGGACGGCGAACACCGGGGAGCTGTTTTTT.

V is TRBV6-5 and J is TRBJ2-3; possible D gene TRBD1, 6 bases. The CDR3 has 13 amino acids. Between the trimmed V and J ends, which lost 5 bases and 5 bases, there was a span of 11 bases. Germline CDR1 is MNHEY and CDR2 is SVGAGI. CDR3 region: CASSRGGRDTQYF. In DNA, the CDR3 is TGTGCCAGCAGTCGAGGGGGACGAGATACGCAGTATTTT.

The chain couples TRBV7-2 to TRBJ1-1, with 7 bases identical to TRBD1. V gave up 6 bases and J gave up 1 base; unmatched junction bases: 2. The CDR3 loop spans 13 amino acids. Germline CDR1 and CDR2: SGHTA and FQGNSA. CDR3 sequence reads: CASRRTGNTEAFF. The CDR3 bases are TGTGCCAGCAGACGGACAGGGAACACTGAAGCTTTCTTT.

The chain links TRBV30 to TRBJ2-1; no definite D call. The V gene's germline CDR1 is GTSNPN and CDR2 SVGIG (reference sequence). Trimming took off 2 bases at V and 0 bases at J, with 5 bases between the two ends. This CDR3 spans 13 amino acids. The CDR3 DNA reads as TGTGCCTGGAGTCCCAGCTCCTACAATGAGCAGTTCTTC. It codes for CAWSPSSYNEQFF. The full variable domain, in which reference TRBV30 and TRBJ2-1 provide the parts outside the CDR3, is SQTIHQWPATLVQPVGSPLSLECTVEGTSNPNLYWYRQAAGRGLQLLFYSVGIGQISSEVPQNLSASRPQDRQFILSSKKLLLSDSGFYLCAWSPSSYNEQFFGPGTRLTVL.

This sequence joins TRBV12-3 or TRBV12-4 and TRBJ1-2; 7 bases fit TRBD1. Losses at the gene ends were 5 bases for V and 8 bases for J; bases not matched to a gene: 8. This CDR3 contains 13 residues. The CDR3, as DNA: TGTGCCAGCAGTGTAGGGACAGTTCGCGGCTACACCTTC. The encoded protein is CASSVGTVRGYTF.

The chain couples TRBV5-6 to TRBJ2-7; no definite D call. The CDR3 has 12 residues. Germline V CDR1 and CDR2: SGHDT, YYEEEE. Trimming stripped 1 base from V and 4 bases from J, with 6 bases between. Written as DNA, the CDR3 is TGTGCCAGCAGCTTGAGAGTTTACGAGCAGTACTTC. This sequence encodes CASSLRVYEQYF. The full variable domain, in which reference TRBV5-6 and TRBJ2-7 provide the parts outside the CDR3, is DAGVTQSPTHLIKTRGQQVTLRCSPKSGHDTVSWYQQALGQGPQFIFQYYEEEERQRGNFPDRFSGHQFPNYSSELNVNALLLGDSALYLCASSLRVYEQYFGPGTRLTVT.

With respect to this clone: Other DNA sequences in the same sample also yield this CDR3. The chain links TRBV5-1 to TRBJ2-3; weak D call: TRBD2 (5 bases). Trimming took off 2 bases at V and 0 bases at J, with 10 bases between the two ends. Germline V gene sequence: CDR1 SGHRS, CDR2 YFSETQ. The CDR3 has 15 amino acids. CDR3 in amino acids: CASSLSGTSTDTQYF. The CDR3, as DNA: TGCGCCAGCAGCTTAAGCGGAACTAGCACAGATACGCAGTATTTT.

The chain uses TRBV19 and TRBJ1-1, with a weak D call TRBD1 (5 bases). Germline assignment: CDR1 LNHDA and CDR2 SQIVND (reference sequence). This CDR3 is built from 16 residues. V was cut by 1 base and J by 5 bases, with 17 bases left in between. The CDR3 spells CASSIGGRVGETEAFF. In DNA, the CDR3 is TGTGCCAGTAGTATAGGAGGCAGGGTAGGGGAAACTGAAGCTTTCTTT.

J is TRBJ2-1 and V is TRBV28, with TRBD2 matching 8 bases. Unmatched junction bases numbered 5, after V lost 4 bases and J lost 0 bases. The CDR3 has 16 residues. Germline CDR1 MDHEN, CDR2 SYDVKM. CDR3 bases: TGTGCCAGCAGTTGGACCAGCGGGGGCTCCTACAATGAGCAGTTCTTC. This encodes CASSWTSGGSYNEQFF.

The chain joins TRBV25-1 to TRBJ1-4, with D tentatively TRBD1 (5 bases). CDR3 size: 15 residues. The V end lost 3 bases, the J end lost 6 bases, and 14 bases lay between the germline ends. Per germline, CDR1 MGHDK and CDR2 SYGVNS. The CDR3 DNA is TGTGCCAGCAGTGATTGGGGGGGAAAAGATGAAAAACTGTTTTTT. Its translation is CASSDWGGKDEKLFF. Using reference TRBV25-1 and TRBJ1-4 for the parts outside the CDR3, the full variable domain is EADIYQTPRYLVIGTGKKITLECSQTMGHDKMYWYQQDPGMELHLIHYSYGVNSTEKGDLSSESTVSRIRTEHFPLTLESARPSHTSQYLCASSDWGGKDEKLFFGSGTQLSVL.

The CDR3 is CAWTRPYEQYF. The CDR3 DNA reads TGTGCCTGGACCCGTCCCTACGAGCAGTACTTC. The chain is built from TRBV30 and TRBJ2-7, with D unclear. The V and J ends lost 4 bases and 2 bases respectively, with 6 bases between them. This CDR3 region has 11 residues. Germline-derived CDR1 and CDR2 are GTSNPN and SVGIG (reference sequence). The whole variable domain, remainder taken from reference TRBV30 and TRBJ2-7, is SQTIHQWPATLVQPVGSPLSLECTVEGTSNPNLYWYRQAAGRGLQLLFYSVGIGQISSEVPQNLSASRPQDRQFILSSKKLLLSDSGFYLCAWTRPYEQYFGPGTRLTVT.

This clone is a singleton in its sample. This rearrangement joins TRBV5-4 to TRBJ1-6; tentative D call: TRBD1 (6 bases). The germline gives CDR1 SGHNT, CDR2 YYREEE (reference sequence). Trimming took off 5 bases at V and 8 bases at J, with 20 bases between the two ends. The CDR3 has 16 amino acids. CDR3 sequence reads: CASRPQVDSPDSPLHF. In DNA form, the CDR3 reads TGTGCCAGCAGACCTCAAGTGGACAGCCCGGATTCACCCCTCCACTTT.

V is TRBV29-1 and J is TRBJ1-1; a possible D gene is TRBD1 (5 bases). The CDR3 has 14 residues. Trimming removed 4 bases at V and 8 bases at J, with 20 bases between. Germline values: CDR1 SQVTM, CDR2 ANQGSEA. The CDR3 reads CSVVQRGLEPEAFF. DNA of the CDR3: TGCAGCGTTGTTCAGCGGGGCCTCGAGCCGGAAGCTTTCTTT.

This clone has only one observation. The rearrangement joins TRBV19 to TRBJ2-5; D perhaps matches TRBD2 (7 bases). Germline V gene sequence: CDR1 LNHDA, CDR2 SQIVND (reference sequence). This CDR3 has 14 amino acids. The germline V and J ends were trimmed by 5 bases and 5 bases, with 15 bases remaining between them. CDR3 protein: CASSAGAGGETQYF. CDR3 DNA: TGTGCCAGTAGTGCGGGGGCTGGGGGGGAGACCCAGTACTTC.

The CDR3 region is CASTLGGSSTDTQYF. The CDR3 DNA reads as TGCGCCAGCACTTTAGGGGGCTCTAGCACAGATACGCAGTATTTT. This chain uses TRBV5-1 with TRBJ2-3; 7 positions agree with TRBD1. CDR1 and CDR2 from the germline V gene are SGHRS and YFSETQ. V trimming: 6 bases; J trimming: 0 bases; junction bases outside the gene matches: 7. The CDR3 is 15 amino acids.

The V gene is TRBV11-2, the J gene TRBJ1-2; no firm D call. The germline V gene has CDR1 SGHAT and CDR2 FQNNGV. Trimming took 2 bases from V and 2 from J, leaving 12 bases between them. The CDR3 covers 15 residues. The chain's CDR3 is CASSLLDRENYGYTF. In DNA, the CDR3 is TGTGCCAGCAGCTTATTGGATCGGGAAAACTATGGCTACACCTTC. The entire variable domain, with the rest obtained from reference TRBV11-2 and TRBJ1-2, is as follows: EAGVAQSPRYKIIEKRQSVAFWCNPISGHATLYWYQQILGQGPKLLIQFQNNGVVDDSQLPKDRFSAERLKGVDSTLKIQPAKLEDSAVYLCASSLLDRENYGYTFGSGTRLTVV.

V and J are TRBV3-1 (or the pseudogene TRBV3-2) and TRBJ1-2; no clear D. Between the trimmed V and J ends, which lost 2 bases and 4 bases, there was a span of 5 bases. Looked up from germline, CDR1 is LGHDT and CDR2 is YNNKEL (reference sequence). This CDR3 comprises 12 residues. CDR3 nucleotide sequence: TGTGCCAGCAGCCAACAGATCTATGGCTACACCTTC. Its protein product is CASSQQIYGYTF.

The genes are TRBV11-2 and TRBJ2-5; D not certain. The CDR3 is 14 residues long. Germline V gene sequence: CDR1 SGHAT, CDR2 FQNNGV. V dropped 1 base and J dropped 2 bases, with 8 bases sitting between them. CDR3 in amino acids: CASSLVVSQETQYF. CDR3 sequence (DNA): TGTGCCAGCAGCTTAGTGGTTAGTCAAGAGACCCAGTACTTC.

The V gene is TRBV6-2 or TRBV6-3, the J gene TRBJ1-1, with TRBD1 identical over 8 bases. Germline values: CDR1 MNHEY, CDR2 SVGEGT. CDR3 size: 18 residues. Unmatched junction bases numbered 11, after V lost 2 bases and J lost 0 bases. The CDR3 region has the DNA TGTGCCAGCAGTTACGAGATAGGACAGGGACTTATGAACACTGAAGCTTTCTTT. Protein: CASSYEIGQGLMNTEAFF.

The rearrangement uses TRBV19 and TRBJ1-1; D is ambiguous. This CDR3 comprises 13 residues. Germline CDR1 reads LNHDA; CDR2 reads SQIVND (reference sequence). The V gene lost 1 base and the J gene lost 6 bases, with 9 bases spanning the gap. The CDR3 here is CASSIGEISEAFF. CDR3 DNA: TGTGCCAGTAGTATAGGGGAGATCTCTGAAGCTTTCTTT.